Listed below are T cell receptor beta chains from one sample, sequenced in a study of shared clonotypes between healthy human individuals. Sequenced by immunoSEQ multiplex PCR; TCRdb stores in-frame clones only, minus some. The repertoire holds 2 million to 2.5 million clones, with approximately 96% as singletons. Sequencing was done on a sample of naive CD4+ T cells sorted from blood. The receptors here all came from a man in his late teens or twenties in good health. Both conserved end residues are part of each CDR3. Fields, in order: clone size, V gene, D gene, J gene, CDR3 protein, CDR3 DNA. The D gene is left open where the match is weak. Only part of the rows carry a size: once, few, many, or a class if the clone is expanded.

>once|TRBV6-6|-|TRBJ1-4
CASTPIGAGEKLFF
TGTGCCAGCACCCCCATAGGGGCTGGTGAAAAACTGTTTTTT
>-|TRBV7-9|TRBD1|TRBJ1-1
CASSFRDRGSNTEAFF
TGTGCCAGCAGCTTCCGGGACAGGGGATCGAACACTGAAGCTTTCTTT
>-|TRBV30|TRBD2|TRBJ2-3
CAWNRGGDTDTQYF
TGTGCCTGGAATCGCGGGGGGGACACAGATACGCAGTATTTT
>once|TRBV5-1|TRBD1|TRBJ1-4
CASSLRTGNNEKLFF
TGCGCCAGCAGCCTCCGGACAGGGAACAATGAAAAACTGTTTTTT
>-|TRBV23-1|-|TRBJ1-2
CASSQAGPINYGYTF
TGCGCCAGCAGTCAAGCAGGGCCCATAAACTATGGCTACACCTTC
>-|TRBV27|-|TRBJ1-2
CASTQTGGRTYGYTF
TGTGCCAGCACGCAAACGGGGGGGCGGACCTATGGCTACACCTTC
>-|TRBV9|-|TRBJ1-1
CASSRGPNTEAFF
TGTGCCAGCTCACGGGGCCCCAACACTGAAGCTTTCTTT
>-|TRBV14|-|TRBJ2-7
CASSQNPFGSYEQYF
TGTGCCAGCAGCCAAAATCCTTTTGGCTCCTACGAGCAGTACTTC
>-|TRBV9|TRBD1|TRBJ1-5
CASSPGTGRDQPQHF
TGTGCCAGCAGCCCTGGGACAGGCAGGGATCAGCCCCAGCATTTT
>-|TRBV5-6|TRBD2|TRBJ2-5
CASSLELAGSLQTQYF
TGTGCCAGCAGCTTGGAACTAGCGGGGAGTTTACAGACCCAGTACTTC
>few|TRBV27|TRBD1|TRBJ1-2
CASRVDRAGNYGYTF
TGTGCCAGCAGAGTAGACAGGGCGGGTAACTATGGCTACACCTTC
>-|TRBV5-4|TRBD1|TRBJ1-4
CASSSDRVEKLFF
TGTGCCAGCAGCTCGGACAGGGTTGAAAAACTGTTTTTT
>-|TRBV28|TRBD1|TRBJ1-2
CASSLKARGRYGYTF
TGTGCCAGCAGTTTAAAGGCCAGGGGGAGGTATGGCTACACCTTC
>-|TRBV5-1|-|TRBJ1-4
CASTQGGTATNEKLFF
TGCGCCAGCACGCAGGGAGGTACTGCAACTAATGAAAAACTGTTTTTT
>-|TRBV7-2|-|TRBJ2-7
CASSFSGTYEQYF
TGTGCCAGCAGCTTTAGCGGTACCTACGAGCAGTACTTC
>-|TRBV5-6|-|TRBJ2-7
CASTPKAGTVSYEQYF
TGTGCCAGCACACCCAAGGCGGGGACAGTCTCCTACGAGCAGTACTTC
>-|TRBV27|TRBD2|TRBJ2-3
CASSSSGIVTDTQYF
TGTGCCAGCAGTTCTAGCGGGATAGTGACAGATACGCAGTATTTT
>-|TRBV7-2|TRBD2|TRBJ2-3
CASSAWTSGSTDTQYF
TGTGCCAGCAGCGCCTGGACTAGCGGGAGCACAGATACGCAGTATTTT
>-|TRBV5-1|-|TRBJ2-3
CASSLGSSTDTQYF
TGCGCCAGCAGCTTGGGGTCTAGCACAGATACGCAGTATTTT
>-|TRBV6-1|-|TRBJ1-6
CASSEEIISYNSPLHF
TGTGCCAGCAGTGAAGAGATTATCTCCTATAATTCACCCCTCCACTTT
>-|TRBV5-4|TRBD2|TRBJ2-1
CAGQLLAGANEQFF
TGTGCCGGACAATTACTAGCGGGGGCCAATGAGCAGTTCTTC
>-|TRBV28|-|TRBJ2-1
CASRLTPWTAQSNEQFF
TGTGCCAGCAGACTTACCCCCTGGACAGCCCAATCCAATGAGCAGTTCTTC
>-|TRBV18|-|TRBJ1-1
CASSPAGTEAFF
TGTGCCAGCTCACCAGCGGGAACTGAAGCTTTCTTT
>-|TRBV25-1|-|TRBJ1-4
CASSPNNEKLFF
TGTGCCAGCAGTCCAAACAATGAAAAACTGTTTTTT
>-|TRBV11-2|-|TRBJ1-2
CASSLTEGFYGYTF
TGTGCCAGCAGCTTAACTGAGGGATTCTATGGCTACACCTTC
>-|TRBV7-9|TRBD1|TRBJ1-1
CASSQLGQGSTEAFF
TGTGCCAGCAGCCAGTTGGGACAGGGGAGTACTGAAGCTTTCTTT
>-|TRBV27|TRBD1|TRBJ2-7
CASSSPGQGYEQYF
TGTGCCAGCAGTTCTCCGGGACAGGGCTACGAGCAGTACTTC
>once|TRBV25-1|-|TRBJ2-3
CASSSHTSGTDTQYF
TGTGCCAGCAGTTCCCACACCTCCGGCACAGATACGCAGTATTTT
>-|TRBV5-1|-|TRBJ2-7
CASSLEVYGDEQYF
TGCGCCAGCAGCTTGGAGGTGTATGGCGACGAGCAGTACTTC
>-|TRBV4-1|TRBD1|TRBJ2-7
CASSLPGQGAGEQYF
TGCGCCAGCAGCCTCCCGGGTCAGGGGGCAGGCGAGCAGTACTTC
>-|TRBV5-8|-|TRBJ1-2
CASSLDRVYGYTF
TGTGCCAGCAGCCTGGACAGAGTCTATGGCTACACCTTC
>-|TRBV5-1|-|TRBJ2-3
CASSLGVADTQYF
TGCGCCAGCAGCTTGGGAGTGGCAGATACGCAGTATTTT
>-|TRBV5-1|TRBD1|TRBJ2-2
CASRTGDTGELFF
TGCGCCAGCAGGACAGGGGACACCGGGGAGCTGTTTTTT
>-|TRBV4-1|TRBD2|TRBJ2-5
CASSQDLAGDRETQYF
TGCGCCAGCAGCCAAGATCTAGCGGGCGATCGAGAGACCCAGTACTTC
>-|TRBV7-9|TRBD2|TRBJ2-5
CASSTSAAGVETQYF
TGTGCCAGCAGCACTTCAGCGGCGGGAGTGGAGACCCAGTACTTC
>-|TRBV7-2|-|TRBJ2-4
CASSLVGGAKNIQYF
TGTGCCAGCAGCCTCGTGGGGGGAGCCAAAAACATTCAGTACTTC
>-|TRBV18|TRBD1|TRBJ2-2
CASSVQGAGTGELFF
TGTGCCAGCTCCGTACAGGGGGCAGGCACCGGGGAGCTGTTTTTT
>-|TRBV6-4|-|TRBJ2-5
CASSDSITGTQYF
TGTGCCAGCAGTGACTCGATAACCGGGACCCAGTACTTC
>-|TRBV10-3|-|TRBJ2-7
CAISESVGLGSYEQYF
TGTGCCATCAGTGAGTCGGTGGGGTTGGGGTCCTACGAGCAGTACTTC
>-|TRBV28|TRBD1|TRBJ1-2
CASSGTGQGDLYGYTF
TGTGCCAGCAGTGGCACGGGACAGGGGGATCTCTATGGCTACACCTTC
>-|TRBV5-5|-|TRBJ1-1
CASSFSGRGDTEAFF
TGTGCCAGCAGCTTTTCAGGTCGCGGAGACACTGAAGCTTTCTTT
>-|TRBV7-8|TRBD1|TRBJ2-2
CASSSGTGGGFF
TGTGCCAGCAGCTCCGGGACAGGGGGCGGGTTTTTT
>-|TRBV2|-|TRBJ1-6
CASSRQAHSYNSPLHF
TGTGCCAGCAGCCGACAGGCACACTCCTATAATTCACCCCTCCACTTT
>-|TRBV11-2|-|TRBJ1-1
CASSLAGTEAFF
TGTGCCAGCAGCTTGGCCGGGACGGAAGCTTTCTTT
>once|TRBV6-6|-|TRBJ2-7
CASSERVEQYF
TGTGCCAGCAGTGAAAGAGTCGAGCAGTACTTC
>-|TRBV29-1|-|TRBJ2-3
CSVEDGGEAQYF
TGCAGCGTTGAAGATGGAGGGGAGGCGCAGTATTTT
>-|TRBV9|-|TRBJ2-1
CASSPRLSSYNEQFF
TGTGCCAGCAGCCCGCGACTCTCCTCCTACAATGAGCAGTTCTTC
>-|TRBV7-8|TRBD1|TRBJ1-4
CASSSRTGRGEKLFF
TGTGCCAGCAGCTCCCGGACAGGGAGAGGAGAAAAACTGTTTTTT
>-|TRBV5-1|-|TRBJ2-7
CATQEGAGSSYEQYF
TGCGCCACCCAGGAAGGGGCAGGCAGCTCCTACGAGCAGTACTTC
>-|TRBV5-4|TRBD1|TRBJ1-1
CASSLTQGQINTEAFF
TGTGCCAGCAGCTTGACCCAGGGACAGATTAACACTGAAGCTTTCTTT
>-|TRBV11-2|TRBD1|TRBJ1-2
CASSSLRDRPYGYTF
TGTGCCAGCAGCTCATTACGGGACAGACCTTATGGCTACACCTTC
>-|TRBV5-4|-|TRBJ2-5
CASSREGRETQYF
TGTGCCAGCAGCCGAGAGGGTCGAGAGACCCAGTACTTC
>-|TRBV5-6|-|TRBJ1-1
CASSLDNYGTEAFF
TGTGCCAGCAGCCTCGACAACTATGGGACTGAAGCTTTCTTT
>-|TRBV30|-|TRBJ1-2
CAWSVPGNYGYTF
TGTGCCTGGAGTGTACCCGGGAACTATGGCTACACCTTC
>-|TRBV2|-|TRBJ2-4
CASSVGQGLAKNIQYF
TGTGCCAGCAGTGTGGGTCAGGGGCTAGCCAAAAACATTCAGTACTTC